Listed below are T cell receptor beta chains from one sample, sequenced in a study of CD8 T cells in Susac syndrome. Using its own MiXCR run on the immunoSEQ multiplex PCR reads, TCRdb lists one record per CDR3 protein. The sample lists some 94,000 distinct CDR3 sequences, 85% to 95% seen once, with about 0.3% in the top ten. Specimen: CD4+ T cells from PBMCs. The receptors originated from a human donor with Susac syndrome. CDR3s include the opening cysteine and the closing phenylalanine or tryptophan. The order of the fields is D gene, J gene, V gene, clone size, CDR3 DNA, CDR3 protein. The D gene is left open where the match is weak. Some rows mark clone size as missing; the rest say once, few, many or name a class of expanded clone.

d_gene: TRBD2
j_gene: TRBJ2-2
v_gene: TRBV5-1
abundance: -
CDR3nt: TGCGCCAGCAGTTCCGGGACTACCAACACCGGGGAGCTGTTTTTT
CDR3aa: CASSSGTTNTGELFF

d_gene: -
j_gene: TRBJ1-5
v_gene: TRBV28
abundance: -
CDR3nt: TGTGCCAGCATGGGACCGCTTAGCAATCAGCCCCAGCATTTT
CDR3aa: CASMGPLSNQPQHF

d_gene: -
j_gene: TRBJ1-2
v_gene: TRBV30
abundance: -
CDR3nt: TGTGCCTGGGCACGACAGTCCTATGGCTACACCTTC
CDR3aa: CAWARQSYGYTF

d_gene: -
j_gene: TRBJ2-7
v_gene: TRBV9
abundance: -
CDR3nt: TGTGCCAGCAGCGTAGGTCCCCAGGGGTCCTACGAGCAGTACTTC
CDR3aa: CASSVGPQGSYEQYF

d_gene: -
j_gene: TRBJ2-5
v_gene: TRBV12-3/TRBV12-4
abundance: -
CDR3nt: TGTGCCAGCAGTTCGGGGGCGCTGGGAATACAAGAGACCCAGTACTTC
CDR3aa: CASSSGALGIQETQYF

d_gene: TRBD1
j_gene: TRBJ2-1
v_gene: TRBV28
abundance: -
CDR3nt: TGTGCCAGCAGTCAAAGGGGACAGGGGTACAATGAGCAGTTCTTC
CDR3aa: CASSQRGQGYNEQFF

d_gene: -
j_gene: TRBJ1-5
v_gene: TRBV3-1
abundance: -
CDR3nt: TGTGCCAGCAGCCAAGATAAAGGGGGACAAGGTCAGCCCCAGCATTTT
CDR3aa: CASSQDKGGQGQPQHF

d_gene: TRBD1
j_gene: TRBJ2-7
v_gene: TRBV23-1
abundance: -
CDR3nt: TGCGCCAGCAGTCAACCCGTATCGACAGGGGATGAGCAGTACTTC
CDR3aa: CASSQPVSTGDEQYF

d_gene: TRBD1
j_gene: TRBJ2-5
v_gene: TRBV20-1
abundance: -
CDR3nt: TGCAGTGCTTCGAAGGGACAGGGAGGGAGGGAGACCCAGTACTTC
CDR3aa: CSASKGQGGRETQYF

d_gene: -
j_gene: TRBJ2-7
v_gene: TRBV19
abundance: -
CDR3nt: TGTGCCAGTAGTACCTCAGGACAGCCATACGAGCAGTACTTC
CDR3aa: CASSTSGQPYEQYF

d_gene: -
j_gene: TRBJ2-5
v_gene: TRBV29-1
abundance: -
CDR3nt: TGCAGCGTTGAAGGAGTTGGTTCGGAGACCCAGTACTTC
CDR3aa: CSVEGVGSETQYF

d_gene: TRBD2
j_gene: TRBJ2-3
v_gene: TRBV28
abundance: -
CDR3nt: TGTGCCAGCAGGTTGGGGGGGGACTCCACAGATACGCAGTATTTT
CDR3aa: CASRLGGDSTDTQYF

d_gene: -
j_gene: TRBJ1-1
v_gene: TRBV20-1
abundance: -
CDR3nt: TGCAGGGCGGGCCCCGGGAACACTGAAGCTTTCTTT
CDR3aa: CRAGPGNTEAFF

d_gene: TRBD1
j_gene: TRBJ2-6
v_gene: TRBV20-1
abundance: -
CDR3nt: TGCAGTGCAAGGACAGGGGCCGCTGGGGCCAACGTCCTGACTTTC
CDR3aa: CSARTGAAGANVLTF

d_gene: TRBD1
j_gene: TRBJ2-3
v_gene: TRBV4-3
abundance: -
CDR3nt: TGCGCCAGCAGCCAAGATATAGGGACAGGGTACGCATCGGATACGCAGTATTTT
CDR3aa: CASSQDIGTGYASDTQYF

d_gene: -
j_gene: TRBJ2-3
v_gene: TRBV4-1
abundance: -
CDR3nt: TGCGCCAGCAGCCCGGGGCCCTGGGATACGCAGTATTTT
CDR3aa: CASSPGPWDTQYF

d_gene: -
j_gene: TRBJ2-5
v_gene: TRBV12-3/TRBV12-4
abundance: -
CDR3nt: TGTGCCAGCAGTTTAACGGGGAATCAAGAGACCCAGTACTTC
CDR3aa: CASSLTGNQETQYF

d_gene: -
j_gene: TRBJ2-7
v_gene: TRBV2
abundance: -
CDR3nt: TGTGCCAGCAGCTCCCAAGGGTTCGGCGAGCAGTACTTC
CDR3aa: CASSSQGFGEQYF

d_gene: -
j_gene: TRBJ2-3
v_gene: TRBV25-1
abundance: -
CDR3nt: TGTGCCAGCAAAGAGGGGGGCCGTGGTACGCAGTATTTT
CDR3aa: CASKEGGRGTQYF

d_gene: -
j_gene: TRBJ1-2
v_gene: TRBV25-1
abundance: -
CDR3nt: TGTGCCAGCGGCCGGTCTAACTATGGCTACACCTTC
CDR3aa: CASGRSNYGYTF

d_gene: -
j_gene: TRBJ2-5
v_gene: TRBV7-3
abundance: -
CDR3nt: TGTGCCAGCAGCTTAAACGCGGGAAGGGAGACCCAGTACTTC
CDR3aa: CASSLNAGRETQYF

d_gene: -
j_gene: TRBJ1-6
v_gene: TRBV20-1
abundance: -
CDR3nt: TGCAGTGCCGCGCCTCCCTACCGAGGACAGAGCTCCTATAATTCACCCCTCCACTTT
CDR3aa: CSAAPPYRGQSSYNSPLHF

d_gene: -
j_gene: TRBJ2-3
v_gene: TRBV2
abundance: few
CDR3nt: TGTGCCAGCACTCCGGGACTTATCACAGATACGCAGTATTTT
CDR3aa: CASTPGLITDTQYF

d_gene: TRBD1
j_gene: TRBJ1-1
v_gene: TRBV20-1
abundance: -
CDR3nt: TGCAGTGCCACTAGGACAGGCCTTCACACTGAAGCTTTCTTT
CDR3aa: CSATRTGLHTEAFF

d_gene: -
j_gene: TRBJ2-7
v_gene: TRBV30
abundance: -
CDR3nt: TGTGCCTTGCAGGGACCCGAGCAGTACTTC
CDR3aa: CALQGPEQYF

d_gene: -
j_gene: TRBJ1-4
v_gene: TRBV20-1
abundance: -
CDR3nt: TGCAGTGCTAGAGACCGGGACACGGGAGGAAAACTGTTTTTT
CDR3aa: CSARDRDTGGKLFF

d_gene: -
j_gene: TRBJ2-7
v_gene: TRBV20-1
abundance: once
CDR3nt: TGCAGTGCGGTCTCGTATAACGAGCAGTACTTC
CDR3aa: CSAVSYNEQYF

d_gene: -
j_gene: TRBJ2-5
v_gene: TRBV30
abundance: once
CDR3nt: TGTGCCTGGAGTGTGCAAAAGGAGACCCAGTACTTC
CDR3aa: CAWSVQKETQYF

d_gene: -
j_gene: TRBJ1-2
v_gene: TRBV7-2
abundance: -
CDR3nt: TGTGCCAGCAGTCGGACCAGCGATAACTATGGCTACACCTTC
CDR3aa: CASSRTSDNYGYTF

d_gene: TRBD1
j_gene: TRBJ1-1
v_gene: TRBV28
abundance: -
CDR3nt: TGTGCCAGCAGGACTGCTGGACAGGAGAACACTGAAGCTTTCTTT
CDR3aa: CASRTAGQENTEAFF

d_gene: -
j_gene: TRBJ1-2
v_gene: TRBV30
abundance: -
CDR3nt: TGTGCCTGGAGTGTACCGGAGGGGGGTGGCTACACCTTC
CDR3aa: CAWSVPEGGGYTF

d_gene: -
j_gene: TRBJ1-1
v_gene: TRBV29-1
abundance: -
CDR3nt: TGCAGCGTTGAAGGTGAAGGACGGAAAGCTTTCTTT
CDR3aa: CSVEGEGRKAFF

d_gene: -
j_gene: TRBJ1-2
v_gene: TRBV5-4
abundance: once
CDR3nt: TGTGCCAGCAGTACACCAGGGACTAGGGATGGCTACACCTTC
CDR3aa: CASSTPGTRDGYTF

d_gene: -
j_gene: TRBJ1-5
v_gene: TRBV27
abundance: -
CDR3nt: TGTGCCAGCAGTTCCTTAGATCAGCCCCAGCATTTT
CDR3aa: CASSSLDQPQHF

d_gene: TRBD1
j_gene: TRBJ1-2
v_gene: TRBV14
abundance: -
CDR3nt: TGTGCCAGCAGCCGGACAGGGGGAGGCTACACCTTC
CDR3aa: CASSRTGGGYTF

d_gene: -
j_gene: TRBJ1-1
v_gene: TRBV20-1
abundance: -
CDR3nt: TGCAGTCCACATAGGGCTTTCTTT
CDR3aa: CSPHRAFF

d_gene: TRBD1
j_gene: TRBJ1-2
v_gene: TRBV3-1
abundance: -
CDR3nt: TGTGCCAGCAGCCAATTGGAGACAGGGCGCAGAGGCTACACCTTC
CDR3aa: CASSQLETGRRGYTF

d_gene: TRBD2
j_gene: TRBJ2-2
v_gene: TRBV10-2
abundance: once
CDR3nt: TGCGCCAGCCGCGGACTAGCGGGGGAAACCGGGGAGCTGTTTTTT
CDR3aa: CASRGLAGETGELFF

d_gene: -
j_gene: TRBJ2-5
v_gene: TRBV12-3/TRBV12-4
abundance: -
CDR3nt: TGTGCCAGCAGTCCAGCCCGGGAGACCCAGTACTTC
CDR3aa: CASSPARETQYF

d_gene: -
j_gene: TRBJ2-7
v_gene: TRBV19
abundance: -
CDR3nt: TGTGCCAGTAGCCAACTACCCGGGGACTCCTACGAGCAGTACTTC
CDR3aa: CASSQLPGDSYEQYF

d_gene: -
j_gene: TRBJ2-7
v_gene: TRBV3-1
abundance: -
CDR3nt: TGTGCCAGCAGCCTCCGGTCGCCAGGCGAGCAGTACTTC
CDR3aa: CASSLRSPGEQYF

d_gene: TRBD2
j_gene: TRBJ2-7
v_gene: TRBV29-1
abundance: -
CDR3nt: TGCAGCGTTGAAGGGGGCGCGGCGGGGGATCCCGACGAGCAGTACTTC
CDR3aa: CSVEGGAAGDPDEQYF

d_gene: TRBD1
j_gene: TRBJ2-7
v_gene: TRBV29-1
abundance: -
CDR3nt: TGCAGCGTAAGGGACAGGGTACTCGAGCAGTACTTC
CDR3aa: CSVRDRVLEQYF

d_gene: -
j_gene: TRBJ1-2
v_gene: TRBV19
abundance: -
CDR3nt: TGTGCCAGTAGTATTGGTGCTAACTATGGCTACACCTTC
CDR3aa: CASSIGANYGYTF

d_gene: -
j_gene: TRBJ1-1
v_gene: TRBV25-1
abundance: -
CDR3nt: TGTGCCAGCAGTGACTTTCGTGGGGGAAAAGCTTTCTTT
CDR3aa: CASSDFRGGKAFF

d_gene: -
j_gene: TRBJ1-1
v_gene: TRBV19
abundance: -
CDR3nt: TGTGCCAGTAGTTTGGCGGGAATACTATCCGAAGCTTTCTTT
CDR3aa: CASSLAGILSEAFF

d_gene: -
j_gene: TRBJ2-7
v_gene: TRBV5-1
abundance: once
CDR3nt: TGCGCCAGCAGCGCTGGACAGATGGGTTCCTACGAGCAGTACTTC
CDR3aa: CASSAGQMGSYEQYF

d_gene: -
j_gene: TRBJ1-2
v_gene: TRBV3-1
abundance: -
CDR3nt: TGTGCCAGCAGCCAAGGGCCCTTACAATCCTATGGCTACACCTTC
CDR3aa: CASSQGPLQSYGYTF

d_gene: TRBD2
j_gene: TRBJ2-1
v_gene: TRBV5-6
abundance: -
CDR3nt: TGTGCCAGCAGCTTTCTTTCTAGCGGGGGTAACAATGAGCAGTTCTTC
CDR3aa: CASSFLSSGGNNEQFF

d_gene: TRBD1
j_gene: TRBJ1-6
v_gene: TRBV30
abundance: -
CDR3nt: TGTGCCTGGACCCGACAGGGGGTAGGGTCACCCCTCCACTTT
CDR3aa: CAWTRQGVGSPLHF

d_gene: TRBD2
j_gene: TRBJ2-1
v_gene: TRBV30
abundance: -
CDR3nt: TGTGCCTGGAGTAGATTTAGCGGGGGACCCAACAATGAGCAGTTCTTC
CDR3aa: CAWSRFSGGPNNEQFF

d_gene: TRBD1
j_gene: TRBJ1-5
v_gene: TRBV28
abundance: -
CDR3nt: TGTGCCAGCAGTTCAGGGGGTAGCAATCAGCCCCAGCATTTT
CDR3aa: CASSSGGSNQPQHF

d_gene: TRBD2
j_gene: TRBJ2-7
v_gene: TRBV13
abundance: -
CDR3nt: TGTGCCAGCAGGGTTAGCGGGGGTTACGAGCAGTACTTC
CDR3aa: CASRVSGGYEQYF